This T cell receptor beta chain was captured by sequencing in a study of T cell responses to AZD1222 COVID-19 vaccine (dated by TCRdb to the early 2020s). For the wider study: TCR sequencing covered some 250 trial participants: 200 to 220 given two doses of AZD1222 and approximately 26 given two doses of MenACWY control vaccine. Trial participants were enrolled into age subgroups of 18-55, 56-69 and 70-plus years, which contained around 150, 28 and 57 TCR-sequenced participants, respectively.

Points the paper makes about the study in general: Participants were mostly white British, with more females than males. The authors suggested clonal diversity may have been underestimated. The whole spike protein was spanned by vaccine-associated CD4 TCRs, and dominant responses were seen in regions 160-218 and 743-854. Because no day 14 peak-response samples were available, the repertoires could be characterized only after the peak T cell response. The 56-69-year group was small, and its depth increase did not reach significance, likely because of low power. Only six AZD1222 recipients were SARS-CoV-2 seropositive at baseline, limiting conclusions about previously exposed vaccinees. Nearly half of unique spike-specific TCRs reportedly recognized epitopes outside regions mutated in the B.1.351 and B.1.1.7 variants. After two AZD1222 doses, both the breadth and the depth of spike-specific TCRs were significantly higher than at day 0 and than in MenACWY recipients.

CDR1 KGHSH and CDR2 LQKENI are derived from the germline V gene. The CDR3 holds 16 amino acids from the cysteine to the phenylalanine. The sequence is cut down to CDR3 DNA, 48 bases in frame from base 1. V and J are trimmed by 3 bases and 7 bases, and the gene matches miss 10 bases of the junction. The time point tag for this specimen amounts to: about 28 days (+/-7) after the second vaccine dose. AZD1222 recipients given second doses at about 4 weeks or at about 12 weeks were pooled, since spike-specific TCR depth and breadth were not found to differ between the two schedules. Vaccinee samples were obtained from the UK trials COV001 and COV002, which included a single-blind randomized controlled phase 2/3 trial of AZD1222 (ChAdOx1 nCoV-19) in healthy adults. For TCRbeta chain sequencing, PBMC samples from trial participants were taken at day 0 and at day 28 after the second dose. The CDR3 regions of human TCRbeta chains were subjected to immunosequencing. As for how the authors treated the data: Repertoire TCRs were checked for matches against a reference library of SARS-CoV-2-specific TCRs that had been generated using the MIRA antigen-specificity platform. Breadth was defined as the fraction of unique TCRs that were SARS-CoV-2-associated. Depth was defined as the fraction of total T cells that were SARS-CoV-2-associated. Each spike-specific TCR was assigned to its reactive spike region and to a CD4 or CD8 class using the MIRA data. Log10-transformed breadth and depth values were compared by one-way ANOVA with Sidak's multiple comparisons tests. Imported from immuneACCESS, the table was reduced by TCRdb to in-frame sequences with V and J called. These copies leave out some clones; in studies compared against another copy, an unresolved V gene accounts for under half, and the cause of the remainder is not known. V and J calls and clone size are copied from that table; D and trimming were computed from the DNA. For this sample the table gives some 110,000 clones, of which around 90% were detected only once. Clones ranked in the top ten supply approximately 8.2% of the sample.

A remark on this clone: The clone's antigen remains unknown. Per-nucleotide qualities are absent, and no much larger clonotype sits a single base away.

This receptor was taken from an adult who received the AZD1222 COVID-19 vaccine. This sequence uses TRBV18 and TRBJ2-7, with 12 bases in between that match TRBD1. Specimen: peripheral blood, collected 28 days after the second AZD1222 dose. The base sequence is TGTGCCAGCTCACCGGCCTGGGGACAGGGGGCGAGGGAGCAGTACTTC. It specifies CASSPAWGQGAREQYF.